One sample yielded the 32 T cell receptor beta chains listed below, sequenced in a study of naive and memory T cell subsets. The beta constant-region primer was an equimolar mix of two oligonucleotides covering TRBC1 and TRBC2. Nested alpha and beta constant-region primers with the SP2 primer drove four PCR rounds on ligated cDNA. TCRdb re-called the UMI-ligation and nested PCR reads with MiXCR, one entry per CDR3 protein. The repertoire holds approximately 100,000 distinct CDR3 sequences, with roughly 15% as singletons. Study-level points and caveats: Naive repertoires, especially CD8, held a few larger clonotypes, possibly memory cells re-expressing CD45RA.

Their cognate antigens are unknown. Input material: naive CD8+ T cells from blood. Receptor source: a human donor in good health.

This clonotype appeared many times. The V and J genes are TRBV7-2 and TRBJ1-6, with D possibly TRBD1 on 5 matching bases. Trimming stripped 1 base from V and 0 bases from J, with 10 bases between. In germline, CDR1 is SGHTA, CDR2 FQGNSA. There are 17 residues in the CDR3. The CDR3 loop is CASSLDPGSSYNSPLHF. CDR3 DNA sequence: TGTGCCAGCAGCTTAGACCCAGGGAGCTCCTATAATTCACCCCTCCACTTT.

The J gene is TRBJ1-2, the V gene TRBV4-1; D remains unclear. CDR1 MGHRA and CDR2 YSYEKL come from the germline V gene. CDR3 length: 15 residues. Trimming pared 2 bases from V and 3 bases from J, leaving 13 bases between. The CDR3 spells CASSQLIQDHYGYTF. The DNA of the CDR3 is TGCGCCAGCAGCCAACTAATTCAGGACCACTATGGCTACACCTTC.

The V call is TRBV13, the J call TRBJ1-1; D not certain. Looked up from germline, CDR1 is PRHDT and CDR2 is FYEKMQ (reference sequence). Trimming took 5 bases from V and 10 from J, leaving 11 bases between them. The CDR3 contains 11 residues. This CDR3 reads CASSLMGGAFF. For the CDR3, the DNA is TGTGCCAGCAGCCTGATGGGCGGAGCTTTCTTT.

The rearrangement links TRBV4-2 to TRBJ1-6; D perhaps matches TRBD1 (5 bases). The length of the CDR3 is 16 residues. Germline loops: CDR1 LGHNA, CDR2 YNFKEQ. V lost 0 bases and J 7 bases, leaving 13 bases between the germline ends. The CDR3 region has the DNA TGTGCCAGCAGCCAAGACCCACTTGGGGGAAATTCACCCCTCCACTTT. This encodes CASSQDPLGGNSPLHF.

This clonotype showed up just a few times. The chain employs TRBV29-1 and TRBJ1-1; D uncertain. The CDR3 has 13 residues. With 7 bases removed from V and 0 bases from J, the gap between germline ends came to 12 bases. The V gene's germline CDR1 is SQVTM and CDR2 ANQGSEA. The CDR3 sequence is CSASGTLNTEAFF. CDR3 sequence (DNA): TGCAGCGCTTCGGGCACCTTGAACACTGAAGCTTTCTTT.

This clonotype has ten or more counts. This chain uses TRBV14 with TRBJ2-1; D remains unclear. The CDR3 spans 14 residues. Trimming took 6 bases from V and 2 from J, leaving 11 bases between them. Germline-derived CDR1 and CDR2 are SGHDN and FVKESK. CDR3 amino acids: CASRNSEAYNEQFF. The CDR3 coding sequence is TGTGCCAGCAGGAACAGCGAAGCCTACAATGAGCAGTTCTTC.

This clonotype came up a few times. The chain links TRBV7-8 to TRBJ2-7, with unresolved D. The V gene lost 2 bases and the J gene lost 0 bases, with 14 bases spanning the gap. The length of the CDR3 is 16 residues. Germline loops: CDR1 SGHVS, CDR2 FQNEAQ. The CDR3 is CASSLSPRSSSYEQYF. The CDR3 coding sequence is TGTGCCAGCAGCTTAAGCCCACGCTCCAGCTCCTACGAGCAGTACTTC.

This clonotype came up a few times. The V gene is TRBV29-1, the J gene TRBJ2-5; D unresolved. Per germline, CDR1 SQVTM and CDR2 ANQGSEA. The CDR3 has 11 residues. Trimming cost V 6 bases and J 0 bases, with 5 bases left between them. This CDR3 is CSVDNQETQYF. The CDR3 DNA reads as TGCAGCGTCGACAACCAAGAGACCCAGTACTTC.

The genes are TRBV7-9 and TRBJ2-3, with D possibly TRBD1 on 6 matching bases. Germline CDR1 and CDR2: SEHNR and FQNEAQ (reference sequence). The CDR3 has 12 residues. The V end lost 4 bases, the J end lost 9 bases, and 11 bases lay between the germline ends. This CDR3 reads CASSSNRETQYF. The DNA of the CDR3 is TGTGCCAGCAGCTCAAACAGGGAAACGCAGTATTTT.

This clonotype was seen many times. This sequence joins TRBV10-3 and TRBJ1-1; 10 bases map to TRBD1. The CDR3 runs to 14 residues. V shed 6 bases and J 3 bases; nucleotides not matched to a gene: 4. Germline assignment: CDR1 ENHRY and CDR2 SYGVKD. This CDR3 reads CAISSDRGDTEAFF. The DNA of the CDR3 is TGTGCCATCAGCTCGGACAGGGGGGACACTGAAGCTTTCTTT.

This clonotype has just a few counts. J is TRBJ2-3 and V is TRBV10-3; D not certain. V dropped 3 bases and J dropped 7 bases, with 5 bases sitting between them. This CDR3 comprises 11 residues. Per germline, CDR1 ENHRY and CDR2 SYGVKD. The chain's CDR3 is CAISDGNTQYF. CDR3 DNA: TGTGCCATCAGTGACGGCAATACGCAGTATTTT.

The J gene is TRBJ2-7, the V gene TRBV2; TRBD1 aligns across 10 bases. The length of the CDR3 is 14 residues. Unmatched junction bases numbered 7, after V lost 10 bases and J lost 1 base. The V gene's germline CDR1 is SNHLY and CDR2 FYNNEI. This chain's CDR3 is CATVRTGGSYEQYF. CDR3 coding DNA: TGTGCCACCGTACGGACAGGGGGTTCCTACGAGCAGTACTTC.

This chain's CDR3 is CSVEDSPGQGPYGYTF. CDR3 in DNA: TGCAGCGTTGAAGACTCGCCTGGACAGGGTCCCTATGGCTACACCTTC. The rearrangement joins TRBV29-1 to TRBJ1-2; 8 bases are shared with TRBD1. V shed 0 bases, J shed 4 bases, and the junction held 10 bases outside the gene matches. The germline CDR1 and CDR2 sequences are SQVTM and ANQGSEA. CDR3 size: 16 residues.

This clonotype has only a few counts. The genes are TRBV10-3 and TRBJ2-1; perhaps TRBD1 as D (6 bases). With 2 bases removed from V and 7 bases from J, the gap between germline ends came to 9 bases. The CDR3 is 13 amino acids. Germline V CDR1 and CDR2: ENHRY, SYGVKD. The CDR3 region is CAISEGQRNEQFF. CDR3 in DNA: TGTGCCATCAGTGAGGGACAGCGGAATGAGCAGTTCTTC.

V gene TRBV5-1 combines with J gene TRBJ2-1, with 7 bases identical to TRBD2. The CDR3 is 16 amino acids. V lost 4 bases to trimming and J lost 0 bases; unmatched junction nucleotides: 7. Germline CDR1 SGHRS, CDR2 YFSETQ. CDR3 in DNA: TGCGCCAGCAGCCTAACTAGCGATAGCTCCTACAATGAGCAGTTCTTC. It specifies CASSLTSDSSYNEQFF.

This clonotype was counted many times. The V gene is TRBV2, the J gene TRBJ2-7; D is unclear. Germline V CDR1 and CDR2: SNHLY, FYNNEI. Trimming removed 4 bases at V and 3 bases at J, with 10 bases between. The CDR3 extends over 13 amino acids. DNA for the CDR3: TGTGCCAGCAGTGCGGCCACCTACTACGAGCAGTACTTC. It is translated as CASSAATYYEQYF.

The chain's CDR3 is CASSLMGQGQNEQFF. The CDR3 DNA is TGTGCCAGCAGCTTAATGGGACAGGGTCAAAATGAGCAGTTCTTC. The chain employs TRBV7-3 and TRBJ2-1; 9 nucleotides match TRBD1. The CDR3 runs to 15 residues. V dropped 1 base and J dropped 7; count of bases not matched to a gene: 5. The germline gives CDR1 SGHTA, CDR2 FQGTGA.

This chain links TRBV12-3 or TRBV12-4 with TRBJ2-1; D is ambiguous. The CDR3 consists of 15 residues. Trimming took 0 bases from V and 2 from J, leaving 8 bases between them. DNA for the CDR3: TGTGCCAGCAGTTTAGCAGGGTTGACCTACAATGAGCAGTTCTTC. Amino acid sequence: CASSLAGLTYNEQFF.

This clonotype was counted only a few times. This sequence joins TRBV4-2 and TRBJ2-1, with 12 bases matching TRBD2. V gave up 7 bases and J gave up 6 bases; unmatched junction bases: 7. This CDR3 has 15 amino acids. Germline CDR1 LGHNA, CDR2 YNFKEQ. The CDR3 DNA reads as TGTGCCAGCAACGACGGACTAGCGGGATTCAATGAGCAGTTCTTC. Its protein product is CASNDGLAGFNEQFF.

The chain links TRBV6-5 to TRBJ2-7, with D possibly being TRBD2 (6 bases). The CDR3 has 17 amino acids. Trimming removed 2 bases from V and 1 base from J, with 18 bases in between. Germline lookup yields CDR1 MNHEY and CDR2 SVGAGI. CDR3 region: CASSYAGYPTGSYEQYF. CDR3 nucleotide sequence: TGTGCCAGCAGTTACGCGGGATACCCCACTGGTTCCTACGAGCAGTACTTC.

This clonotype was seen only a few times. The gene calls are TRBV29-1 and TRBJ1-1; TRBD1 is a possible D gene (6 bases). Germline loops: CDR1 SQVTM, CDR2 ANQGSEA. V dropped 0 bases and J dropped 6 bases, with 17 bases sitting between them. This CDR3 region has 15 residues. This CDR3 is CSVEDGDTLGAEAFF. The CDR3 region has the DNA TGCAGCGTTGAAGATGGGGACACCTTAGGGGCTGAAGCTTTCTTT.

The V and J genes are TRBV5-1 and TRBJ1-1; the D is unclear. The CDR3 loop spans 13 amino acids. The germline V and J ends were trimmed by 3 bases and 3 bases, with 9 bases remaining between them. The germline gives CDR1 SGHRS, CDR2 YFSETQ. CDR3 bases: TGCGCCAGCAGCTCCGGCTTGGACACTGAAGCTTTCTTT. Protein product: CASSSGLDTEAFF.

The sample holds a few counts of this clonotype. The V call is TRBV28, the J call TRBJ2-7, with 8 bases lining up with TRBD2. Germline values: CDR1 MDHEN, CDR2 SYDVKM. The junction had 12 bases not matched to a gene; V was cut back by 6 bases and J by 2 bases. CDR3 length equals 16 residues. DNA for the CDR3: TGTGCCAGCAGCCCAACCCAACTAGCGGTTCCCTACGAGCAGTACTTC. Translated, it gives CASSPTQLAVPYEQYF.

The CDR3 nucleotides are TGTGCCAGCAGCTTTGCGACAGACGGGGCTGAAGCTTTCTTT. As protein: CASSFATDGAEAFF. This chain connects TRBV5-6 to TRBJ1-1; TRBD1 might be the D (5 bases). Trimming left V 2 bases short and J 6 bases short, with 14 bases between. CDR3 length: 14 residues. Germline CDR1 is SGHDT and CDR2 is YYEEEE.

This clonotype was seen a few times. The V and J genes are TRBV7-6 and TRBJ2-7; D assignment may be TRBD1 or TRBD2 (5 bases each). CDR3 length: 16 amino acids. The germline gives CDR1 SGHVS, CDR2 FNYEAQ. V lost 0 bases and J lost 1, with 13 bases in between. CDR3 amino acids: CASSLAAGTGSYEQYF. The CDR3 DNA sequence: TGTGCCAGCAGCTTAGCCGCCGGGACGGGGTCCTACGAGCAGTACTTC.

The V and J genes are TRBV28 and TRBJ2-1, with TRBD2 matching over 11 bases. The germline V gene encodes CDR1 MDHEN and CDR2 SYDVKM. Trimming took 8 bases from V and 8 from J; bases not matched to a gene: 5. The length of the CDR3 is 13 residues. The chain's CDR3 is CASLAGGPDEQFF. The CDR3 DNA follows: TGTGCCAGCTTAGCGGGGGGGCCCGATGAGCAGTTCTTC.

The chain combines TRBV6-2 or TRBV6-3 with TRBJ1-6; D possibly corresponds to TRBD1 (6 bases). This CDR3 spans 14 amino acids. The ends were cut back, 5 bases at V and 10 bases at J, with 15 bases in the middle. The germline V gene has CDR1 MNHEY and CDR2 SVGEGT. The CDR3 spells CASSTGFSGSPLHF. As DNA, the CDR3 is TGTGCCAGCAGTACAGGGTTTTCGGGATCACCCCTCCACTTT.

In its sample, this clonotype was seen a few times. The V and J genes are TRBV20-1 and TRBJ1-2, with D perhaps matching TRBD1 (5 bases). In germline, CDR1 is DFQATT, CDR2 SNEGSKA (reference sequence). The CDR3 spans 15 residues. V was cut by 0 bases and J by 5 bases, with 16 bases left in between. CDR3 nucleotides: TGCAGTGCTAGAGATTCTTTTGGGGGGACGTATGGCTACACCTTC. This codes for CSARDSFGGTYGYTF.

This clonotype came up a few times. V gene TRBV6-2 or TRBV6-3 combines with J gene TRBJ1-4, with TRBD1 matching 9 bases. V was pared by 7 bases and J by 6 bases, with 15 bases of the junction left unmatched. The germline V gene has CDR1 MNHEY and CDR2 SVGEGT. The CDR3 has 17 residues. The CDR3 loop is CASTAGTGLATDEKLFF. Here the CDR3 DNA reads TGTGCCAGCACCGCCGGGACAGGGCTCGCGACAGATGAAAAACTGTTTTTT.

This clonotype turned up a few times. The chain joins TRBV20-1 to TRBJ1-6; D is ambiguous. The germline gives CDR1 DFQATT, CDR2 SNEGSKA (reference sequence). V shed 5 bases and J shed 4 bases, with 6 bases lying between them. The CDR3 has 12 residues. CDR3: CSAFQYNSPLHF. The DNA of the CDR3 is TGCAGTGCTTTCCAGTATAATTCACCCCTCCACTTT.

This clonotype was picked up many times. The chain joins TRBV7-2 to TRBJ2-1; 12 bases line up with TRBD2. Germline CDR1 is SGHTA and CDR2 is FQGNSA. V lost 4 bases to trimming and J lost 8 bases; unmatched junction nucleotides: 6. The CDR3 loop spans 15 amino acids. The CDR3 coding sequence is TGTGCCAGCAGCTCTAGCGGGGGGGCCGGGGATGAGCAGTTCTTC. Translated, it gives CASSSSGGAGDEQFF.

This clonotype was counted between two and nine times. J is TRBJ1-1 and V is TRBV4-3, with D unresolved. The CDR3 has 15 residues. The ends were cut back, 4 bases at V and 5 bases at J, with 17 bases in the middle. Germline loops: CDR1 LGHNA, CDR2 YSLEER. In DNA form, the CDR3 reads TGCGCCAGCAGCCCTCAAGTCGAGGGTTTAACTGAAGCTTTCTTT. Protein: CASSPQVEGLTEAFF.